This T cell receptor beta chain was captured in a study of cytomegalovirus exposure and HLA in healthy donors. The study, taken as a whole, reports: Information on immune exposure was restricted to one variable (CMV serostatus). As a later analysis showed, a missense DCLRE1C variant was linked to trimming of TCR beta V- and J-genes. Around 18,000 TCR beta sequences were associated with HLA alleles at 0.05 false discovery rate in a later analysis. Cytomegalovirus-associated status was assigned to 150 to 200 TCR beta chains.

The CDR3 totals 13 residues. The V gene lost 2 bases and the J gene lost 0 bases, with 5 bases spanning the gap. In germline, CDR1 is SGHTA, CDR2 FQGNSA. A word on this clone: The antigen is unknown.

PCR was performed using 60 Vbeta and 13 Jbeta primers. TCRdb's copy holds only in-frame clones and misses some; the assay was immunoSEQ multiplex PCR. In all, the sample yields 34,000 or so clones. The sequencing sample was made of PBMCs. The J gene is TRBJ2-7, the V gene TRBV7-2; D not certain. This receptor was identified in a female donor in good health and CMV-seronegative. CDR3 sequence (DNA): TGTGCCAGCAGCTTAACACACTCCTACGAGCAGTACTTC. Amino acids: CASSLTHSYEQYF.